The T cell receptor beta chain under discussion was sequenced for a study of OX40 agonist ivuxolimab in advanced cancers. TCRdb's copy holds only in-frame clones and misses some; the assay was immunoSEQ multiplex PCR. The repertoire holds over 150,000 clones, with roughly 94% as singletons. Per the germline V gene, CDR1 is MNHEY and CDR2 is SMNVEV (reference sequence). Trimming stripped 5 bases from V and 4 bases from J, with 15 bases between. The CDR3 spans 15 residues. The V gene is TRBV27, the J gene TRBJ2-1; D perhaps matches TRBD2 (6 bases). The sample consisted of CD4+ or CD8+ T cells sorted from blood, taken in a trial of the OX40 agonist ivuxolimab. The TCR comes from an adult with an advanced solid tumor such as melanoma, head and neck, liver or kidney cancer. The CDR3 sequence: CASSPGGPVYNEQFF. CDR3 DNA: TGTGCCAGCAGTCCCGGGGGTCCGGTATACAATGAGCAGTTCTTC.